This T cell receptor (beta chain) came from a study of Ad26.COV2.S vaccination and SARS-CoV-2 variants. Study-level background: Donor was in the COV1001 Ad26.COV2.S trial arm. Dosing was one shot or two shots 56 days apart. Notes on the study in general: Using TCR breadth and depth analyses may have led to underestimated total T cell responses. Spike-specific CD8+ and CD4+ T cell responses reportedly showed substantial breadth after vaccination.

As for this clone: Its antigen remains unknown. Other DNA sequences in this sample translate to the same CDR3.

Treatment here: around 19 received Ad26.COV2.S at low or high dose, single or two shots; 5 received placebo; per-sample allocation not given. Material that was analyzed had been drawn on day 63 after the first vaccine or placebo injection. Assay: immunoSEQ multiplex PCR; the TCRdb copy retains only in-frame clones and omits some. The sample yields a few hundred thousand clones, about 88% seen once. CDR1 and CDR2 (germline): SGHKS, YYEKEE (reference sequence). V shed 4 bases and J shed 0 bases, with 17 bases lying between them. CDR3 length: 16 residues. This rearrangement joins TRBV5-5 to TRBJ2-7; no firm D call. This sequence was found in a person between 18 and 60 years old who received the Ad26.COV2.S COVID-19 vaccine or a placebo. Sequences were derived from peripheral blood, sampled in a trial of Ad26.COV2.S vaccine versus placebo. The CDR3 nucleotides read TGTGCCAGCAGCCCCGCATCGGCCAGGAACTCCTACGAGCAGTACTTC. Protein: CASSPASARNSYEQYF.